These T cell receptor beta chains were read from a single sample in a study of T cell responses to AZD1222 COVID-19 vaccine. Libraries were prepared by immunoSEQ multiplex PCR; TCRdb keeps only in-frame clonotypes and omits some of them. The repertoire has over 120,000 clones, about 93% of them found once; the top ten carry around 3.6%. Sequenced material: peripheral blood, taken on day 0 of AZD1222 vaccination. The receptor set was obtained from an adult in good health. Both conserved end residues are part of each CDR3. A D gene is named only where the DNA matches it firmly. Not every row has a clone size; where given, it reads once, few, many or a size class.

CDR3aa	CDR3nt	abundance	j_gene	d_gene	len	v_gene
CASSYSSGSNNQPQHF	TGTGCCAGCAGTTACTCGAGTGGGAGCAATAATCAGCCCCAGCATTTT	-	TRBJ1-5	-	16	TRBV6-2/TRBV6-3
CASSPELGLAELNEQFF	TGTGCCAGCAGCCCGGAACTGGGACTAGCGGAGCTCAATGAGCAGTTCTTC	-	TRBJ2-1	TRBD2	17	TRBV13
CASSPLTGPTEAFF	TGCGCCAGCAGCCCCTTGACAGGACCGACTGAAGCTTTCTTT	-	TRBJ1-1	-	14	TRBV5-1
CAISESGNQPQHF	TGTGCCATCAGTGAGTCAGGGAATCAGCCCCAGCATTTT	-	TRBJ1-5	-	13	TRBV10-3
CASSILKREVADTQYF	TGTGCCAGCAGTATCTTAAAGCGGGAGGTGGCAGATACGCAGTATTTT	-	TRBJ2-3	TRBD2	16	TRBV6-2/TRBV6-3
CASSYANTRNTEAFF	TGTGCCAGCAGTTACGCCAATACAAGGAACACTGAAGCTTTCTTT	few	TRBJ1-1	-	15	TRBV6-2/TRBV6-3
CASGAGTGVEQYF	TGTGCCAGTGGGGCCGGGACAGGCGTCGAGCAGTACTTC	-	TRBJ2-7	TRBD1	13	TRBV25-1
CASSLGASGRIYEQFF	TGTGCCAGCAGCTTGGGAGCTAGCGGGAGAATCTATGAGCAGTTCTTC	-	TRBJ2-1	TRBD2	16	TRBV5-4
CASSRDRALLLGVNTEAFF	TGTGCCAGCTCACGGGACAGGGCACTCCTATTGGGGGTGAACACTGAAGCTTTCTTT	-	TRBJ1-1	TRBD1	19	TRBV18
CASSSGQGYYGYTF	TGTGCCAGCAGTTCGGGACAGGGTTACTATGGCTACACCTTC	-	TRBJ1-2	TRBD1	14	TRBV28
CASSILGTGGTGELFF	TGTGCCAGCAGCATATTAGGGACAGGGGGAACCGGGGAGCTGTTTTTT	-	TRBJ2-2	TRBD1	16	TRBV11-2
CASSVGDEQYF	TGTGCCAGCAGCGTGGGGGACGAGCAGTACTTC	-	TRBJ2-7	-	11	TRBV5-8
CASSKDGNTEAFF	TGTGCCAGCAGCAAGGACGGGAACACTGAAGCTTTCTTT	-	TRBJ1-1	-	13	TRBV7-2
CASSQGTGYGYTF	TGTGCCAGCAGTCAGGGGACTGGATATGGCTACACCTTC	once	TRBJ1-2	-	13	TRBV28
CASSKRDTDTQYF	TGTGCCAGCTCGAAGCGGGACACAGATACGCAGTATTTT	-	TRBJ2-3	TRBD2	13	TRBV2
CASSPRPRTNSPLHF	TGTGCCAGCAGTCCCCGCCCCAGGACAAATTCACCCCTCCACTTT	-	TRBJ1-6	-	15	TRBV6-2/TRBV6-3
CASSLEALNEQFF	TGTGCCAGCAGTTTAGAGGCCTTAAATGAGCAGTTCTTC	medium-sized	TRBJ2-1	-	13	TRBV28
CSVLTGAYEQYF	TGCAGCGTTCTTACAGGGGCCTACGAGCAGTACTTC	-	TRBJ2-7	TRBD1	12	TRBV29-1
CASSLRTSGRGYNEQFF	TGTGCCAGCAGCTTAAGGACTAGCGGGAGAGGCTACAATGAGCAGTTCTTC	-	TRBJ2-1	TRBD2	17	TRBV7-2
CASSLTRDSYGYTF	TGCGCCAGCAGCTTGACCCGAGACAGCTATGGCTACACCTTC	-	TRBJ1-2	-	14	TRBV5-1
CSVGQGGEKLFF	TGCAGCGTTGGACAGGGGGGTGAAAAACTGTTTTTT	-	TRBJ1-4	TRBD1	12	TRBV29-1
CASSRALGSNQPQHF	TGTGCCAGCAGCCGGGCCCTCGGGAGCAATCAGCCCCAGCATTTT	-	TRBJ1-5	-	15	TRBV7-6
CASSLGGSSYEQYF	TGCGCCAGCAGCTTGGGGGGGAGCTCCTACGAGCAGTACTTC	-	TRBJ2-7	-	14	TRBV5-1
CASSSIGPMNTEAFF	TGTGCCAGTAGTTCGATCGGGCCCATGAACACTGAAGCTTTCTTT	-	TRBJ1-1	-	15	TRBV19
CASSGTRQGPNVGYTF	TGTGCCAGCAGTGGAACGAGACAGGGACCTAATGTTGGCTACACCTTC	-	TRBJ1-2	TRBD1	16	TRBV6-1
CASSGTVGEKLFF	TGTGCCAGCAGCGGGACAGTGGGTGAAAAACTGTTTTTT	-	TRBJ1-4	TRBD1	13	TRBV2
CATSRDPGVTYEQYF	TGTGCCACCAGCAGAGATCCAGGGGTGACCTACGAGCAGTACTTC	-	TRBJ2-7	-	15	TRBV15
CASSLPGNYGYTF	TGTGCCAGCAGCTTACCGGGGAACTATGGCTACACCTTC	-	TRBJ1-2	-	13	TRBV7-2
CASSLDGLAGLFRNEQYF	TGTGCCAGCAGCTTAGACGGACTAGCGGGCCTCTTTCGCAACGAGCAGTACTTC	-	TRBJ2-7	TRBD2	18	TRBV7-9
CASGLVLQNTGELFF	TGTGCTAGTGGTTTGGTACTTCAGAACACCGGGGAGCTGTTTTTT	-	TRBJ2-2	-	15	TRBV12-5
CASSPSSGRPYNEQFF	TGTGCCAGCAGTCCGAGTAGCGGGAGACCCTACAATGAGCAGTTCTTC	-	TRBJ2-1	TRBD2	16	TRBV3-1/TRBV3-2
CASSPFGGGNYEQYF	TGTGCCAGCAGTCCGTTTGGAGGGGGGAACTACGAGCAGTACTTC	-	TRBJ2-7	-	15	TRBV6-5
CASSTTVSNEKLFF	TGTGCCAGTAGTACGACAGTTTCGAATGAAAAACTGTTTTTT	-	TRBJ1-4	-	14	TRBV19
CASRNPGFSTSNTEAFF	TGTGCCAGCAGAAACCCAGGGTTTTCCACCTCGAACACTGAAGCTTTCTTT	-	TRBJ1-1	-	17	TRBV27
CASSQTKDRARTF	TGTGCCAGCAGCCAAACCAAGGACAGAGCGAGGACCTTC	-	TRBJ1-2	-	13	TRBV7-2
CASSFPGGGDTEAFF	TGTGCCAGCAGCTTTCCCGGGGGGGGTGACACTGAAGCTTTCTTT	-	TRBJ1-1	-	15	TRBV7-8
CSASAGSNIYNEQFF	TGCAGTGCTAGTGCGGGGTCGAACATCTACAATGAGCAGTTCTTC	-	TRBJ2-1	-	15	TRBV20-1
CAWSGDRVGETQYF	TGTGCCTGGAGTGGGGACAGGGTGGGAGAGACCCAGTACTTC	-	TRBJ2-5	TRBD1	14	TRBV30
CASSDPSGIAVNEQFF	TGTGCCAGCAGTGACCCCAGCGGGATAGCTGTCAATGAGCAGTTCTTC	-	TRBJ2-1	TRBD2	16	TRBV6-4
CASSLGGEQYF	TGTGCCAGCAGCTTGGGAGGCGAGCAGTACTTC	-	TRBJ2-7	-	11	TRBV13
CAIRPGQEETQYF	TGTGCCATCAGGCCGGGACAGGAAGAGACCCAGTACTTC	few	TRBJ2-5	TRBD1	13	TRBV10-3
CASSHGQGFYGYTF	TGTGCCAGCAGCCACGGACAGGGGTTCTATGGCTACACCTTC	-	TRBJ1-2	TRBD1	14	TRBV7-2
CASSPSGSSYEQYF	TGTGCCAGCAGTCCTAGCGGGAGCTCCTACGAGCAGTACTTC	-	TRBJ2-7	TRBD2	14	TRBV27
CASSISGVGPGGYTF	TGTGCCAGTAGTATATCTGGGGTAGGACCAGGGGGCTACACCTTC	-	TRBJ1-2	-	15	TRBV19
CASSQGSYNSPLHF	TGTGCCAGCAGCCAAGGCAGTTATAATTCACCCCTCCACTTT	-	TRBJ1-6	-	14	TRBV3-1/TRBV3-2
CASRTGTSYEQYF	TGTGCCAGCCGGACCGGGACCTCCTACGAGCAGTACTTC	-	TRBJ2-7	-	13	TRBV13
CASSPVQAANYGYTF	TGTGCCAGCAGCCCCGTCCAGGCGGCTAACTATGGCTACACCTTC	-	TRBJ1-2	-	15	TRBV11-1
CASSLDRDYEQYF	TGTGCCAGCAGCTTGGACAGAGACTACGAGCAGTACTTC	-	TRBJ2-7	-	13	TRBV5-5
CATSRGSSGNFNEQFF	TGTGCCACCAGCAGAGGATCGAGCGGGAATTTCAATGAGCAGTTCTTC	-	TRBJ2-1	TRBD2	16	TRBV15
CASSFSTGPASGNTIYF	TGCGCCAGCAGCTTCTCGACAGGACCAGCTTCTGGAAACACCATATATTTT	-	TRBJ1-3	-	17	TRBV5-1
CASSPSGRRDNEQFF	TGTGCCAGCAGTCCAAGCGGGAGGCGGGACAATGAGCAGTTCTTC	-	TRBJ2-1	TRBD2	15	TRBV6-5
CASRFYNEQFF	TGTGCCAGCAGATTCTACAATGAGCAGTTCTTC	-	TRBJ2-1	-	11	TRBV27
CASVSSGAATEAFF	TGTGCTAGTGTCTCTTCGGGTGCGGCAACTGAAGCTTTCTTT	-	TRBJ1-1	-	14	TRBV12-5
CASSAPPAGYNSPLHF	TGTGCCAGCAGCGCCCCGCCAGCTGGGTATAATTCACCCCTCCACTTT	-	TRBJ1-6	-	16	TRBV7-8
CASSQGDRGREETQYF	TGCGCCAGCAGCCAAGGGGACAGGGGGCGCGAGGAGACCCAGTACTTC	-	TRBJ2-5	TRBD1	16	TRBV4-3
CATSRTPSGRGKQETQYF	TGTGCCACCAGCAGAACCCCTAGCGGGAGAGGGAAACAAGAGACCCAGTACTTC	-	TRBJ2-5	TRBD2	18	TRBV15
CASSLTAGGAGGYTF	TGTGCCAGCAGCCTCACGGCAGGGGGCGCGGGAGGCTACACCTTC	-	TRBJ1-2	TRBD1	15	TRBV3-1/TRBV3-2
CASSLGTPREQYF	TGTGCCAGCAGCTTAGGGACTCCGCGGGAGCAGTACTTC	-	TRBJ2-7	-	13	TRBV5-8
CASSQEWVGVGTDTQYF	TGTGCCAGCAGCCAAGAGTGGGTAGGGGTTGGCACAGATACGCAGTATTTT	-	TRBJ2-3	-	17	TRBV3-1/TRBV3-2